The sequence of this TCR beta chain was determined in a study of technical replicates of blood from a few donors. The assay was immunoSEQ multiplex PCR, and TCRdb's table has in-frame clones only and misses some. Found here are tens of thousands of clones, around nine tenths of them singletons; the top ten hold over 0.35%. V trimming: 1 base; J trimming: 5 bases; junction bases outside the gene matches: 4. Germline loops: CDR1 SGHTA, CDR2 FQGNSA. CDR3 length equals 15 residues. J is TRBJ2-7 and V is TRBV7-2; 11 positions agree with TRBD1. The source is a human donor in good health. Sequenced input: T cells isolated from PBMCs. For the CDR3, the DNA is TGTGCCAGCAGCTTAGTGGAGGACAGGGGGCACGAGCAGTACTTC. Amino acid sequence: CASSLVEDRGHEQYF.